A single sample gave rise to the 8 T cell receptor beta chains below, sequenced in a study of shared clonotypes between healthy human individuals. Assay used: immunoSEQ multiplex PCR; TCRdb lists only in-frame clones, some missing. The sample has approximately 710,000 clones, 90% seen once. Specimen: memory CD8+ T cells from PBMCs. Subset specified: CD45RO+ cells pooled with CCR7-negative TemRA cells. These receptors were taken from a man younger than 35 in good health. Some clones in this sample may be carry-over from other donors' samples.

The CDR3, as DNA: TGTGCCAGCAGCGTATCCAGGGCCGTTTGGGAGACCCAGTACTTC. It codes for CASSVSRAVWETQYF. The V gene is TRBV5-6, the J gene TRBJ2-5; D may be TRBD1 (5 bases). The CDR3 loop spans 15 amino acids. V was clipped by 4 bases and J by 5 bases, with 18 bases between them. CDR1 and CDR2 from the germline V gene are SGHDT and YYEEEE.

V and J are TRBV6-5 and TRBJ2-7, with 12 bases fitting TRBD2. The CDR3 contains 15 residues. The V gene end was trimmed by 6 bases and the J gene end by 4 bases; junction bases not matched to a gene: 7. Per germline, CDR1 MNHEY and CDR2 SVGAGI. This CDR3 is CASSSPTSGSYEQYF. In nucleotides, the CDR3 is TGTGCCAGCAGCTCCCCGACTAGCGGGAGTTACGAGCAGTACTTC.

CDR3 amino acids: CASRDTPYEQYF. CDR3 nucleotides: TGTGCCAGCAGGGACACACCCTACGAGCAGTACTTC. The chain carries TRBV6-6 and TRBJ2-7; D might be TRBD1 (5 bases). Looked up from germline, CDR1 is MNHNY and CDR2 is SVGAGI (reference sequence). Trimming took 6 bases from V and 2 from J, leaving 8 bases between them. This CDR3 contains 12 residues.

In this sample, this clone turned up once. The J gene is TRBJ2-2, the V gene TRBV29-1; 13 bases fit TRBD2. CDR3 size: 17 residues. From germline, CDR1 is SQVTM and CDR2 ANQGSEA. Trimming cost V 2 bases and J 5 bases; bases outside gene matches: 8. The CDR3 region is CSVEPTGTSGATGELFF. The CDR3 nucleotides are TGCAGCGTTGAACCAACCGGGACTAGCGGGGCGACCGGGGAGCTGTTTTTT.

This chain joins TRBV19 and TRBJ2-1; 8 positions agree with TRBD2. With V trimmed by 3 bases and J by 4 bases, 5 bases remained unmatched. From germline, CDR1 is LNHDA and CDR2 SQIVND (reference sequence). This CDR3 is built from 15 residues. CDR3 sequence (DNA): TGTGCCAGTAGTATGTCGGGAGGGGGGTACAATGAGCAGTTCTTC. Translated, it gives CASSMSGGGYNEQFF.

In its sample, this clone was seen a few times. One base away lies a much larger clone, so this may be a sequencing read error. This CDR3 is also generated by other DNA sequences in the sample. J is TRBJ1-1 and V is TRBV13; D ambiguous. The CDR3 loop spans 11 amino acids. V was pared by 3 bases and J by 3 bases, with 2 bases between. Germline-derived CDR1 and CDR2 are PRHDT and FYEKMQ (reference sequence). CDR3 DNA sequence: TGTGCCAGCAGCTTCGACACTGAAGCTTTCTTT. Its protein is CASSFDTEAFF.

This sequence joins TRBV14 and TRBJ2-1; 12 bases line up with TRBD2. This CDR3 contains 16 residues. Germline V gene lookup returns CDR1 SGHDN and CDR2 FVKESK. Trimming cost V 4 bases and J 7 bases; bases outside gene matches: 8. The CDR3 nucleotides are TGTGCCAGCAGCCTCCTAGCGGGAGGGCCTAGAAATGAGCAGTTCTTC. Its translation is CASSLLAGGPRNEQFF.

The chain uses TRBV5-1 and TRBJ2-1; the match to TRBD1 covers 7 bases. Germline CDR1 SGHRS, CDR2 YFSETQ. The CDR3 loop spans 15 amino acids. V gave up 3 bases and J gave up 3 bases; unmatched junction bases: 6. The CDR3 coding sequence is TGCGCCAGCAGCTCCGAGGGGGCAGGCTACAATGAGCAGTTCTTC. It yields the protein CASSSEGAGYNEQFF.